This T cell receptor beta chain was identified during a study of human T cells and chemical hapten exposure. At the level of the study: Patients were given diphenylcyclopropenone on the scalp weekly across the approximately 24-week study. Chiefly female patients presented with alopecia areata, totalis or universalis.

Documented time point: patch test 1, 2 weeks after DPC sensitization. The treatment was: therapeutic diphenylcyclopropenone sensitization with weekly scalp DPC. Total RNA was isolated from whole blood that had not been fractionated. The CDR3 covers 13 residues. The germline V gene has CDR1 SQVTM and CDR2 ANQGSEA. Trimming left V 5 bases short and J 5 bases short, with 15 bases between. This clonotype occurred a few times. What the library attached to individual cDNA molecules were unique molecular identifiers. MiXCR, run by TCRdb on the RACE reads, gives a single entry per CDR3 protein. The sample has around 71,000 distinct CDR3 sequences, 9.8% seen once.

The V call is TRBV29-1, the J call TRBJ1-1; a weak D match, TRBD1 (6 bases). This receptor was taken from a woman in her thirties or forties with alopecia areata. Some clones in this sample may be carry-over from other donors' samples. The sample here was whole blood, taken in connection with sensitization to the hapten diphenylcyclopropenone (DPC). The CDR3 loop is CSVRRGSGTEAFF. The CDR3 DNA reads as TGCAGCGTTCGCAGGGGAAGTGGAACTGAAGCTTTCTTT.